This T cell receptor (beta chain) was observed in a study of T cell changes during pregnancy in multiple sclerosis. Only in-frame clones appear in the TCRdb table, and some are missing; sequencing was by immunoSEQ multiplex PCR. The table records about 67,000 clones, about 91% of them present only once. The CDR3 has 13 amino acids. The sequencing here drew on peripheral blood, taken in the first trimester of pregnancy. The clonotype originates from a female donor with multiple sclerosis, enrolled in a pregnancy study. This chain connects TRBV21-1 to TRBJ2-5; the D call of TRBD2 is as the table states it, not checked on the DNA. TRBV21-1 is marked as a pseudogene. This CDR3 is CASSKACEETQYF. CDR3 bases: TGTGCCAGCAGCAAAGCTTGTGAGGAGACCCAGTACTTC.